This entry lists 7 T cell receptor beta chains sequenced from one sample in a study of early T cells in non-severe SARS-CoV-2 infection. TCRdb called the 5' RACE reads again in MiXCR, with one record for every CDR3 protein. This sample carries over 70,000 distinct CDR3 sequences, under 15% of them seen once, and the ten largest clones take about 6.7%. Sequenced input: whole blood. The receptors derive from an adult who was a healthcare worker with PCR-confirmed SARS-CoV-2 infection or an uninfected control (not recorded which).

This clonotype was seen more than once but under ten times. The chain links TRBV28 to TRBJ1-5; 10 bases align to TRBD1. J was trimmed by 7 bases and V by 8 bases; bases with no gene match: 2. Germline CDR1 reads MDHEN; CDR2 reads SYDVKM. The CDR3 is made up of 12 amino acids. CDR3 loop: CASRQGAQPQHF. The CDR3 DNA is TGTGCCAGCCGACAGGGGGCCCAGCCCCAGCATTTT.

This clonotype showed up just a few times. The chain carries TRBV18 and TRBJ1-6, with a tentative D call TRBD1 (5 bases). V was cut by 1 base and J by 10 bases, with 14 bases left in between. In germline, CDR1 is KGHSH, CDR2 LQKENI. This CDR3 has 15 amino acids. CDR3 nucleotides: TGTGCCAGCTCACCACTACCGACCCGGGACTCACCCCTCCACTTT. Amino acids: CASSPLPTRDSPLHF.

The table lists this clonotype with many counts. This chain uses TRBV20-1 with TRBJ1-5; TRBD1 agrees at 10 bases. J lost 5 bases, V lost 3 bases, and 4 bases had no gene match. The CDR3 totals 14 residues. CDR1 is DFQATT and CDR2 is SNEGSKA in the germline V gene (reference sequence). The CDR3 coding sequence is TGCAGTGCTAGGGGACAGGGGAGGCATCAGCCCCAGCATTTT. This codes for CSARGQGRHQPQHF.

This clonotype has a count of ten or more. J is TRBJ1-5 and V is TRBV19; 10 positions agree with TRBD1. The junction had 6 bases not matched to a gene; V was cut back by 5 bases and J by 2 bases. This CDR3 has 16 amino acids. Germline V gene sequence: CDR1 LNHDA, CDR2 SQIVND (reference sequence). The CDR3 sequence is CASSGRQGARNQPQHF. The CDR3 nucleotides read TGTGCCAGTAGTGGGAGACAGGGGGCTCGCAATCAGCCCCAGCATTTT.

This chain connects TRBV7-8 to TRBJ2-1; possibly TRBD1 for D (6 bases). V was pared by 2 bases and J by 12 bases, with 23 bases between. The V gene's germline CDR1 is SGHVS and CDR2 FQNEAQ. The CDR3 is made up of 16 amino acids. CDR3 in amino acids: CASSLSLAGEPLGQFF. In DNA, the CDR3 is TGTGCCAGCAGCTTAAGTTTGGCAGGGGAGCCCCTTGGGCAGTTCTTC. The variable domain in full, with the rest retrieved from reference TRBV7-8 and TRBJ2-1, is GAGVSQSPRYKVAKRGQDVALRCDPISGHVSLFWYQQALGQGPEFLTYFQNEAQLDKSGLPSDRFFAERPEGSVSTLKIQRTQQEDSAVYLCASSLSLAGEPLGQFFGPGTRLTVL.

This clonotype was recorded at least ten times. This rearrangement joins TRBV20-1 to TRBJ2-7, with D unclear. The CDR3 has 12 amino acids. The V end lost 3 bases, the J end lost 4 bases, and 10 bases lay between the germline ends. Per germline, CDR1 DFQATT and CDR2 SNEGSKA (reference sequence). The CDR3 DNA follows: TGCAGTGCTAGTGGTCCCACGTACGAGCAGTACTTC. Translated: CSASGPTYEQYF.

About this clonotype itself: An end of the junction does not agree with germline; a read error may underlie this. The rearrangement joins TRBV19 to TRBJ2-2, with D maybe TRBD1 (5 bases). The CDR3 length is 14 residues. The germline gives CDR1 LNHDA, CDR2 SQIVND (reference sequence). CDR3 sequence reads: CVSRAREDTGELFF. The CDR3 region has the DNA TGTGTCAGTCGTGCCAGGGAAGACACCGGGGAGCTGTTTTTT.